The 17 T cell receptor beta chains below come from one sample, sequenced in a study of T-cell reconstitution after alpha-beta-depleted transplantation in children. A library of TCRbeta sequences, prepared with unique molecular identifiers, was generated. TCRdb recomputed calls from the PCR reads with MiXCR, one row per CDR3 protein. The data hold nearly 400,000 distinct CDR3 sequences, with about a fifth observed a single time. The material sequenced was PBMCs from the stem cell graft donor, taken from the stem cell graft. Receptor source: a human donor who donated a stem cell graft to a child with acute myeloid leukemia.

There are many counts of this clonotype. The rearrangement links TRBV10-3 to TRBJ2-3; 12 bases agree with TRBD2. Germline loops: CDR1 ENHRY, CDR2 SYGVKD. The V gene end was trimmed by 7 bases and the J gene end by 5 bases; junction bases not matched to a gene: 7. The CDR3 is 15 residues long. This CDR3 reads CAIMASGRAQDTQYF. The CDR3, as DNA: TGTGCCATCATGGCTAGCGGGAGGGCCCAAGATACGCAGTATTTT.

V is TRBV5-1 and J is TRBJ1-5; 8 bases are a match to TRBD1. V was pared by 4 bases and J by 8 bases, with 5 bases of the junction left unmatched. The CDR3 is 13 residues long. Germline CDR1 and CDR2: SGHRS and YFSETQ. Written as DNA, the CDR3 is TGCGCCAGCAGCCGGACAGGGTTGGAGCCCCAGCATTTT. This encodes CASSRTGLEPQHF.

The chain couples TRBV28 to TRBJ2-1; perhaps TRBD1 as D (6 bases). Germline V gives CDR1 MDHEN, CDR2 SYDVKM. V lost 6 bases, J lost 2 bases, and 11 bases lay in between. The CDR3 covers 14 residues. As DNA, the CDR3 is TGTGCCAGCAGACAGGGAAGGCCCTACAATGAGCAGTTCTTC. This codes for CASRQGRPYNEQFF.

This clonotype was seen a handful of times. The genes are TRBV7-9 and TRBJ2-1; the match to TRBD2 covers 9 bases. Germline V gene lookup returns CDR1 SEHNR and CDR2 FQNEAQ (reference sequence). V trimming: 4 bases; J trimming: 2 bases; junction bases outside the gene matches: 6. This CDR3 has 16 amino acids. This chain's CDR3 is CASSSQTSGAYNEQFF. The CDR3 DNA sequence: TGTGCCAGCAGCTCACAGACTAGCGGAGCCTACAATGAGCAGTTCTTC. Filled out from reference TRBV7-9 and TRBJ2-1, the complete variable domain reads DTGVSQNPRHKITKRGQNVTFRCDPISEHNRLYWYRQTLGQGPEFLTYFQNEAQLEKSRLLSDRFSAERPKGSFSTLEIQRTEQGDSAMYLCASSSQTSGAYNEQFFGPGTRLTVL.

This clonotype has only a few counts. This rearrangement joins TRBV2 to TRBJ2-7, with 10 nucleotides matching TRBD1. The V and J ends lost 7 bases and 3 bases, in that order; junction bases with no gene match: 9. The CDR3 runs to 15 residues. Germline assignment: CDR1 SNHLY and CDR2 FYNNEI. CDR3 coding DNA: TGTGCCAGCATACGGTGGGACAGGGGACTCTACGAGCAGTACTTC. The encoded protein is CASIRWDRGLYEQYF.

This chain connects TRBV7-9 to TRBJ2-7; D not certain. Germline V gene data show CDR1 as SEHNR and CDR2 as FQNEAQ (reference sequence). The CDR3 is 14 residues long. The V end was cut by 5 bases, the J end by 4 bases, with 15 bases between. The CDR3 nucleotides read TGTGCCAGCAGCCTAAGTCCGCCGATATACGAGCAGTACTTC. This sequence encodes CASSLSPPIYEQYF.

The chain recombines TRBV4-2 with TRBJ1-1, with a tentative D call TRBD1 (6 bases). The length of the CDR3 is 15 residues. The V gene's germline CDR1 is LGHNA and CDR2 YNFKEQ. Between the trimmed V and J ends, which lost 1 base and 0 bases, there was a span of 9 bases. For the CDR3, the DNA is TGTGCCAGCAGCCAAGCGGACAGAATGAACACTGAAGCTTTCTTT. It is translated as CASSQADRMNTEAFF.

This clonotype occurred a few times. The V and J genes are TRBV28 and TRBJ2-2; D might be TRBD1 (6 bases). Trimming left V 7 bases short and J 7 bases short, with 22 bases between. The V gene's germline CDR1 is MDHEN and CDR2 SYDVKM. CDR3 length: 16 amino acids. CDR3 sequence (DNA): TGTGCCAGCATCAATCCCGGACAGAGACGGAACGGGGAGCTGTTTTTT. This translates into CASINPGQRRNGELFF. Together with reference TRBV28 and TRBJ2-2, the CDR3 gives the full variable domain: DVKVTQSSRYLVKRTGEKVFLECVQDMDHENMFWYRQDPGLGLRLIYFSYDVKMKEKGDIPEGYSVSREKKERFSLILESASTNQTSMYLCASINPGQRRNGELFFGEGSRLTVL.

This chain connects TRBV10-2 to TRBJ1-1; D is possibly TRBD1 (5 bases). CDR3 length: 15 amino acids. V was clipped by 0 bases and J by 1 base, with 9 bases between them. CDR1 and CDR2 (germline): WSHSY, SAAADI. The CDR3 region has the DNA TGCGCCAGCAGTGAGTCTGGCGGGGGGAACACTGAAGCTTTCTTT. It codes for CASSESGGGNTEAFF.

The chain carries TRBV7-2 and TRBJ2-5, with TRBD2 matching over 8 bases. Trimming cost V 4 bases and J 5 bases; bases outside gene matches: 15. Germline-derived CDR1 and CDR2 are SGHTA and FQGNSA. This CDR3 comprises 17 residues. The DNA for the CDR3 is TGTGCCAGCAGCTCCGATCGAGCGGGAGAATTCTGGGAGACCCAGTACTTC. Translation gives CASSSDRAGEFWETQYF.

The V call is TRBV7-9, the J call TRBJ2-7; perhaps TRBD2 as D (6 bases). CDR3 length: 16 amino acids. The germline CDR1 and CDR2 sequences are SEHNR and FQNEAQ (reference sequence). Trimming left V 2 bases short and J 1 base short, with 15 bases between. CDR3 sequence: CASSLFSGDPSYEQYF. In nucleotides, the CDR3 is TGTGCCAGCAGCTTATTCTCGGGGGACCCATCCTACGAGCAGTACTTC.

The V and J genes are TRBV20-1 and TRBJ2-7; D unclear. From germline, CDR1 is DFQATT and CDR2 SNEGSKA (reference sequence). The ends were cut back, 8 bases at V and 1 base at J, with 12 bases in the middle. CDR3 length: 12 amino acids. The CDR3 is CSTEKRSYEQYF. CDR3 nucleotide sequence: TGCAGTACGGAGAAAAGGTCCTACGAGCAGTACTTC.

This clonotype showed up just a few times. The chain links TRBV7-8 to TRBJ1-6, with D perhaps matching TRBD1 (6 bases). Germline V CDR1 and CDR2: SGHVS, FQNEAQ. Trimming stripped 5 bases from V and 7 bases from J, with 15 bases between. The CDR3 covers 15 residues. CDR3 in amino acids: CASSPRGARNSPLHF. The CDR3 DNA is TGTGCCAGCAGCCCACGGGGGGCCAGGAATTCACCCCTCCACTTT.

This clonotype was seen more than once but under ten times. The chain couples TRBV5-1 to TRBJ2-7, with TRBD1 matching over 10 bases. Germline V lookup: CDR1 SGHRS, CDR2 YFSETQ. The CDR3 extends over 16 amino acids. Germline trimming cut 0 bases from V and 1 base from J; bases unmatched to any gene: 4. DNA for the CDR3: TGCGCCAGCAGCTTGGCGGGACAGGGGCAATCCTACGAGCAGTACTTC. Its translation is CASSLAGQGQSYEQYF.

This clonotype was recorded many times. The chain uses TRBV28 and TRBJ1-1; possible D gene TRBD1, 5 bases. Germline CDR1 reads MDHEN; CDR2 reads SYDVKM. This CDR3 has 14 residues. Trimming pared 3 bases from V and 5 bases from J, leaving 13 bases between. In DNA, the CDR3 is TGTGCCAGCAGTTTCCCCGGGGAGGGGACTGAAGCTTTCTTT. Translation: CASSFPGEGTEAFF.

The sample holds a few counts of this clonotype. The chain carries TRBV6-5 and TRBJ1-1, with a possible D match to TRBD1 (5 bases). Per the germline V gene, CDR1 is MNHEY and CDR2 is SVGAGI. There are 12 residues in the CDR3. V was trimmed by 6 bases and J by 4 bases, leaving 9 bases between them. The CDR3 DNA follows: TGTGCCAGCAGGGCGGGGGGCACTGAAGCTTTCTTT. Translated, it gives CASRAGGTEAFF.

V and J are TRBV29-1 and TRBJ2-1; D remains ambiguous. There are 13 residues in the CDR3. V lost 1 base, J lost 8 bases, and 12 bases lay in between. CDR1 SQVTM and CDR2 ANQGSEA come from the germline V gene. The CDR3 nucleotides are TGCAGCGTTGAAGGTTTAGTCTCCTATGAGCAGTTCTTC. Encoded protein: CSVEGLVSYEQFF.